Following are 21 T cell receptor beta chains from one sample sequenced in a study of T cells in Graves' hyperthyroidism and ophthalmopathy (dated by TCRdb to the late 2010s). Library preparation was by multiplex PCR. Sequencing took place on an Illumina HiSeq 2000. The TCR beta CDR3 regions were amplified from the RNA transcripts. A first-round RT-PCR of the TCR CDR3 used the HTBI primer set with the Qiagen OneStep RT-PCR kit. In-frame beta chains were kept once TCRdb had trimmed the public reads at Q25 with fastp and called clones with MiXCR. Identical CDR3 proteins give one entry, which carries the most common genes and DNA. The sample table lists about 640,000 distinct CDR3 sequences, roughly 15% of them with a count of one. 12% of the sample rests with the top ten. The specimen sequenced was blood. All receptors derive from a woman between 45 and 60 years old with Graves' ophthalmopathy.

This clonotype was detected many times. In DNA, the CDR3 is TGTGCCAGCGGGCAGTATACAGGGATTACGGGAGAGACCCAGTACTTC. Protein product: CASGQYTGITGETQYF. The chain joins TRBV27 to TRBJ2-5; a weak D match, TRBD1 (6 bases). CDR1 and CDR2 from the germline V gene are MNHEY and SMNVEV (reference sequence). CDR3 length equals 16 residues. V was trimmed by 8 bases and J by 4 bases, leaving 23 bases between them.

This clonotype was seen just once. The chain uses TRBV9 and TRBJ2-7; TRBD1 might be the D (7 bases). V dropped 3 bases and J dropped 3 bases, with 16 bases sitting between them. Germline CDR1 SGDLS, CDR2 YYNGEE. This CDR3 contains 15 residues. The chain's CDR3 is CASSEGGTDGYEQYF. CDR3 nucleotides: TGTGCCAGCAGCGAAGGGGGGACAGACGGCTACGAGCAGTACTTC.

The gene calls are TRBV15 and TRBJ2-2; D might be TRBD1 (5 bases). The CDR3 loop spans 16 amino acids. Trimming removed 0 bases at V and 6 bases at J, with 14 bases between. Per germline, CDR1 LNHNV and CDR2 YYDKDF (reference sequence). The CDR3 sequence: CATSREQGTVAGELFF. The CDR3 DNA sequence: TGTGCCACCAGCAGAGAGCAGGGTACAGTCGCCGGGGAGCTGTTTTTT.

The gene calls are TRBV4-3 and TRBJ2-7; no firm D call. The length of the CDR3 is 13 residues. CDR1 is LGHNA, CDR2 YSLEER, per germline. The V end lost 4 bases, the J end lost 3 bases, and 10 bases lay between the germline ends. The CDR3 protein is CASSRGMGYEQYF. CDR3 bases: TGCGCCAGCAGCCGAGGAATGGGCTACGAGCAGTACTTC.

This clonotype was seen repeatedly, ten times or more. The chain joins TRBV28 to TRBJ2-4, with 8 bases aligning to TRBD2. CDR3 size: 15 residues. Trimming removed 10 bases from V and 7 bases from J; junction bases left unmatched: 15. Germline CDR1 and CDR2: MDHEN and SYDVKM. The CDR3 reads CATREAGELLNIQYF. The CDR3 region has the DNA TGTGCCACCCGAGAAGCGGGAGAGCTCTTGAACATTCAGTACTTC.

The J gene is TRBJ2-7, the V gene TRBV5-1; D ambiguous. V was pared by 2 bases and J by 0 bases, with 9 bases between. The germline V gene has CDR1 SGHRS and CDR2 YFSETQ. The CDR3 spans 14 residues. CDR3 sequence: CASSLKGISYEQYF. In nucleotides, the CDR3 is TGCGCCAGCAGCTTAAAGGGCATCTCCTACGAGCAGTACTTC.

This clonotype showed up many times. V usage is TRBV20-1 and J usage is TRBJ2-5; a weak D match, TRBD1 (6 bases). Germline loops: CDR1 DFQATT, CDR2 SNEGSKA (reference sequence). Deletions cut 0 bases from V and 5 bases from J, with 16 bases between. The CDR3 has 15 amino acids. The CDR3 DNA is TGCAGTGCTAGAGATAATGTGGGGGCATGGGAGACCCAGTACTTC. Its translation: CSARDNVGAWETQYF.

This chain uses TRBV12-5 with TRBJ2-5; unclear D gene. V lost 3 bases to trimming and J lost 0 bases, with 5 bases between them. CDR3 length equals 13 residues. The germline V gene has CDR1 LGHNT and CDR2 FRNRAP. CDR3 in amino acids: CASGLGYQETQYF. The CDR3 DNA reads as TGTGCTAGTGGTTTAGGCTACCAAGAGACCCAGTACTTC.

This clonotype occurred many times. The chain carries TRBV12-3 or TRBV12-4 and TRBJ1-1; maybe TRBD1 (5 bases). The CDR3 contains 13 residues. Trimming stripped 2 bases from V and 10 bases from J, with 14 bases between. The CDR3 is CASSLLLSGGAFF. The CDR3 bases are TGTGCCAGCAGTTTATTATTATCTGGGGGAGCTTTCTTT.

This clonotype was seen at least ten times. This chain links TRBV6-2 or TRBV6-3 with TRBJ2-1; 7 bases map to TRBD2. Looked up from germline, CDR1 is MNHEY and CDR2 is SVGEGT. The CDR3 loop spans 18 amino acids. Unmatched junction bases numbered 8, after V lost 0 bases and J lost 0 bases. The CDR3 region has the DNA TGTGCCAGCAGTTACTCGATATCCCGCGGGAGCTCCTACAATGAGCAGTTCTTC. Its protein is CASSYSISRGSSYNEQFF.

The table lists this clonotype with a few counts. V is TRBV4-3 and J is TRBJ1-5; D unresolved. Germline CDR1 is LGHNA and CDR2 is YSLEER. Trimming shortened V by 0 bases and J by 2 bases, and 8 bases separated the two germline ends. The CDR3 contains 15 residues. This chain's CDR3 is CASSQEEWGNQPQHF. The CDR3 DNA sequence: TGCGCCAGCAGCCAAGAGGAGTGGGGCAATCAGCCCCAGCATTTT.

The chain is built from TRBV6-2 or TRBV6-3 and TRBJ2-7; 8 bases line up with TRBD1. Trimming removed 6 bases from V and 2 bases from J; junction bases left unmatched: 6. CDR3 length equals 14 residues. CDR1 is MNHEY, CDR2 SVGEGT, per germline. CDR3 protein: CASRAGTGAYEQYF. Here the CDR3 DNA reads TGTGCCAGCAGGGCCGGGACAGGAGCCTACGAGCAGTACTTC.

This clonotype was observed many times. The V gene is TRBV7-2, the J gene TRBJ2-7; 11 bases line up with TRBD1. The ends lost 4 bases at V and 4 bases at J; junction bases unmatched: 6. The CDR3 consists of 15 residues. Germline CDR1 is SGHTA and CDR2 is FQGNSA. CDR3 DNA sequence: TGTGCCAGCAGCTATACCGGGACAGGGGGGTACGAGCAGTACTTC. Its translation: CASSYTGTGGYEQYF.

The CDR3 DNA sequence: TGTGCCAGCAGCGCGGAAGTTTACGAGCAGTACTTC. Translating it yields CASSAEVYEQYF. The genes are TRBV7-9 and TRBJ2-7; D gene ambiguous. Trimming shortened V by 5 bases and J by 4 bases, and 9 bases separated the two germline ends. Per germline, CDR1 SEHNR and CDR2 FQNEAQ (reference sequence). There are 12 residues in the CDR3. Filled out from reference TRBV7-9 and TRBJ2-7, the complete variable domain reads DTGVSQNPRHKITKRGQNVTFRCDPISEHNRLYWYRQTLGQGPEFLTYFQNEAQLEKSRLLSDRFSAERPKGSFSTLEIQRTEQGDSAMYLCASSAEVYEQYFGPGTRLTVT.

CDR3 loop: CATNMAGKTYGYTF. The CDR3 DNA reads TGTGCCACCAACATGGCAGGGAAGACCTATGGCTACACCTTC. The chain has TRBV19 and TRBJ1-2; maybe TRBD1 (5 bases). CDR3 length equals 14 residues. CDR1 and CDR2 (germline): LNHDA, SQIVND (reference sequence). The V end was cut by 10 bases, the J end by 4 bases, with 19 bases between.

This clonotype was found a few times. CDR3 sequence reads: CSADTSGRPPNYNEQFF. DNA for the CDR3: TGCAGTGCTGATACTAGCGGGAGGCCCCCTAACTACAATGAGCAGTTCTTC. This chain uses TRBV20-1 with TRBJ2-1, with 12 positions matching TRBD2. Germline V CDR1 and CDR2: DFQATT, SNEGSKA (reference sequence). J lost 3 bases, V lost 5 bases, and 11 bases had no gene match. This CDR3 contains 17 residues.

This clonotype was detected many times. This chain uses TRBV5-1 with TRBJ2-7, with D tentatively TRBD2 (5 bases). From germline, CDR1 is SGHRS and CDR2 YFSETQ. This CDR3 contains 13 residues. Deletions cut 1 base from V and 2 bases from J, with 7 bases between. The CDR3 bases are TGCGCCAGCAGCTTGTACGGGACCTACGAGCAGTACTTC. This encodes CASSLYGTYEQYF.

In its sample, this clonotype was seen many times. The chain is built from TRBV12-3 or TRBV12-4 and TRBJ2-1, with 8 bases lining up with TRBD1. The CDR3 totals 16 residues. J gave up 5 bases and V 7 bases, and 13 bases lay outside the gene matches. The CDR3 loop is CASNRRQGARDNEQFF. CDR3 coding DNA: TGTGCCAGCAATCGACGGCAGGGGGCGCGAGACAATGAGCAGTTCTTC.

This clonotype was observed many times. The genes are TRBV7-2 and TRBJ2-7, with TRBD1 as a possible D gene (6 bases). The CDR3 spans 14 residues. Germline-derived CDR1 and CDR2 are SGHTA and FQGNSA. V lost 7 bases and J 0 bases, leaving 13 bases between the germline ends. CDR3 sequence: CASTEGGDSYEQYF. The CDR3 DNA follows: TGTGCCAGCACCGAAGGGGGAGACTCCTACGAGCAGTACTTC. Full variable domain (rest looked up from reference TRBV7-2 and TRBJ2-7): GAGVSQSPSNKVTEKGKDVELRCDPISGHTALYWYRQSLGQGLEFLIYFQGNSAPDKSGLPSDRFSAERTGGSVSTLTIQRTQQEDSAVYLCASTEGGDSYEQYFGPGTRLTVT.

This clonotype has a count of ten or more. The chain is built from TRBV18 and TRBJ1-2; 7 bases line up with TRBD1. The V segment lost 4 bases and the J segment 3 bases; nucleotides outside the gene matches: 2. Germline V gene lookup returns CDR1 KGHSH and CDR2 LQKENI. The CDR3 has 13 amino acids. The CDR3, as DNA: TGTGCCAGCTCACACGGGACAGACTATGGCTACACCTTC. This sequence encodes CASSHGTDYGYTF.

To note about this clonotype: This may come from a read error, since a much larger clone is one base off. The V call is TRBV27, the J call TRBJ2-1; 10 nucleotides line up with TRBD1. The CDR3 consists of 18 residues. Germline values: CDR1 MNHEY, CDR2 SMNVEV (reference sequence). The CDR3 sequence is CASTILGQGFGRLNKQFF. As DNA, the CDR3 is TGTGCCAGCACGATCCTGGGACAGGGGTTTGGCCGGCTCAATAAGCAGTTCTTC.